This T cell receptor beta chain was found in a study of CD8+CD57+ T cells in acquired aplastic anemia (dated by TCRdb to the late 2010s). Describing the broader study: A mean of about 3 ug of DNA, ranging from roughly 0.19 to 30 ug, was extracted from sorted CD4+ and CD8+ cells. CD8+CD57+ expansion was defined as a frequency above the mean frequency observed in healthy subjects. What the authors observed across the whole study: Approximately 27 CD8+ CDR3 sequences were found in both patients and controls but appeared to be highly expressed in patients and within the immunodominant clones of the patients. No significant difference in CD8+ Simpson's diversity was found between patients and healthy controls (P=0.060).

The patients picked for sequencing were ones in whom flow cytometry had shown an expansion of CD8+CD57+ cells. Every patient had severe acquired aplastic anemia, diagnosed using the International Study of Aplastic Anemia and Agranulocytosis and Camitta criteria. Patients had received no therapy at the time of blood sampling. In the study, sorted CD4+ and CD8+ blood T cells from patients with severe aplastic anemia and from healthy subjects underwent deep sequencing of TCR repertoires. Patients were enrolled in the USA under clinicaltrials.gov protocols 00001620, 01623167, 00001397, 00071045, 00081523 and 00961064. Ficoll-Paque density gradient centrifugation was used to isolate peripheral blood mononuclear cells. CD4+ and CD8+ T cells were sorted by FACS or magnetic beads before DNA extraction. Turning to this clonotype: No cognate antigen has been identified for it. An end of the junction differs from the germline gene, which may be a read error.

There are 14 amino acids in the CDR3, from cysteine to phenylalanine inclusive. Only the CDR3 region is kept as DNA, spanning 42 bases read in frame from base 1. CDR1 and CDR2, per the germline V gene, are SGHDN and FVKESK. TCR beta VDJ combination and CDR3 sequence profiling used genomic DNA as the template. TCR repertoire sequencing was run on an Illumina HiSeq 2000. The source study handled its data this way. TRBV/TRBJ rearrangement plots, CDR3 size and DJ length profiles, and Simpson's diversity index were used to evaluate the repertoires. Whichever DNA sequence was most abundant in the deep sequencing data was defined as the immunodominant clone. CDR3 amino acid sequences were screened for sharing across subjects and were compared with published repertoires and the VDJdb database. Clones were called with MiXCR by TCRdb after fastp trimmed the public reads at Q25, and only in-frame beta chains were retained. Rows merge per CDR3 protein into single entries with the most common DNA and genes. The V and J calls and clone size are TCRdb's, not the authors'. The table for this sample lists approximately 300,000 distinct CDR3 sequences; approximately 57% of them were counted only once. In total, the top ten clones hold 1% to 1.5% of the sample.

The sequence is built from TRBV14 and TRBJ2-1; TRBD2 might be the D gene, on 6 matching bases. Specimen: sorted CD4+, CD8+, or CD8+CD57+ T cells (not recorded which) from PBMCs. The origin of this receptor is a human donor with aplastic anemia. CDR3 loop: CASTKGLSYTEQFF. The nucleotide sequence is TGTGCCAGCACCAAAGGACTATCCTACACTGAGCAGTTCTTC.